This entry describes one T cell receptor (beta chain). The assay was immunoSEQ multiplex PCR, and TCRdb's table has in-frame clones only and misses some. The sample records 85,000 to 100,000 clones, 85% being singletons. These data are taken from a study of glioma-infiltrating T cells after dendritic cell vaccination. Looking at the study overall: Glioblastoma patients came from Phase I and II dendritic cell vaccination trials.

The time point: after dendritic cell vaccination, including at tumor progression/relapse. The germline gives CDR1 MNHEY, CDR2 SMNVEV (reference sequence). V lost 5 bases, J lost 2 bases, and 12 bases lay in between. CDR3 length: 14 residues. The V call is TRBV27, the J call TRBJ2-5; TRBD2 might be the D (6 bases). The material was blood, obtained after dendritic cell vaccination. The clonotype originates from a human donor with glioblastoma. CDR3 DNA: TGTGCCAGCAGTCCCCTGGGGACTCAAGAGACCCAGTACTTC. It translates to CASSPLGTQETQYF.